This T cell receptor (beta chain) was recorded in a study of Graves' ophthalmopathy and Graves' hyperthyroidism. Amplified material comprised TCR beta CDR3 regions derived from RNA transcripts. The workflow started with a first-round RT-PCR run with HTBI primers and then moved on to a second-round multiplex PCR. TCRdb re-called the multiplex PCR reads through MiXCR, storing one row per CDR3 protein. This table holds over a million distinct CDR3 sequences, roughly 35% found once. General observations from the study: Among thyroid clonotypes expanded above 0.001 frequency, most also appeared in blood. The model predicted ophthalmopathy progression with around 69% sensitivity and less than 85% specificity.

As diagnostic evidence, clinical symptoms, serum thyroxine, TRAb, thyroid ultrasound and orbital computed tomography were relied upon. As to this clonotype: Its matching antigen is unknown. At one end the junction does not follow the germline gene, possibly because of a read error.

Sequencing used peripheral blood or thyroid tissue (not recorded which). The sequence was obtained from an adult man with Graves' hyperthyroidism.

CDR3 coding DNA: TGTGCCAGCAGCTTAGCGGTTAGCGGGGGACCCTACGAGGAGTACTTC. It codes for CASSLAVSGGPYEEYF. The chain has TRBV7-2 and TRBJ2-7; 9 bases fit TRBD2. The CDR3 length is 16 residues. Germline V gives CDR1 SGHTA, CDR2 FQGNSA.